One sample yielded the 22 T cell receptor beta chains listed below, sequenced in a study of post-analysis software for immune sequencing data. Study-wide findings and caveats: Relative to controls, patients had about five TRBV segments at higher frequency, with TRBV5-6, TRBV5-1 and TRBV20-1 among these.

cDNA libraries for TCR beta contained unique molecular identifiers. TCRdb independently ran MiXCR on the PCR reads; one entry per CDR3 protein. The sample shows around 200,000 distinct CDR3 sequences, about 30% of them seen only once. Which antigens these TCRs recognize remains unknown. Source material: blood. The source is a girl younger than 18 with multiple sclerosis.

This clonotype was recorded a few times. The chain joins TRBV6-2 or TRBV6-3 to TRBJ2-7; D is perhaps TRBD2 (5 bases). The CDR3 length is 12 residues. In germline, CDR1 is MNHEY, CDR2 SVGEGT. V was clipped by 6 bases and J by 2 bases, with 8 bases between them. Here the CDR3 DNA reads TGTGCCAGCAGACTAGACACCTACGAGCAGTACTTC. Translation: CASRLDTYEQYF.

The sample holds many counts of this clonotype. The rearrangement links TRBV7-9 to TRBJ2-7, with 7 bases aligning to TRBD1. The CDR3 runs to 14 residues. From germline, CDR1 is SEHNR and CDR2 FQNEAQ (reference sequence). V shed 5 bases, J shed 3 bases, and the junction held 7 bases outside the gene matches. CDR3 in DNA: TGTGCCAGCAGCCCGGACAGGACCTACTACGAGCAGTACTTC. The encoded protein is CASSPDRTYYEQYF.

V gene TRBV6-2 or TRBV6-3 combines with J gene TRBJ2-7; 8 bases line up with TRBD1. The CDR3 is 13 residues long. The germline V gene has CDR1 MNHEY and CDR2 SVGEGT. J gave up 3 bases and V 6 bases, and 4 bases lay outside the gene matches. This CDR3 reads CASSRGQGYEQYF. CDR3 DNA: TGTGCCAGCAGCAGAGGACAGGGCTACGAGCAGTACTTC.

This clonotype has just a few counts. The J gene is TRBJ2-5, the V gene TRBV7-2, with unresolved D. The DNA end is a closer match to TRBJ2-7, so the J assignment may be wrong. Germline lookup yields CDR1 SGHTA and CDR2 FQGNSA. The CDR3 runs 13 residues. The CDR3 loop is CASSLGSWLEQYF. The CDR3 DNA reads TGTGCCAGCAGCTTGGGTAGTTGGCTCGAGCAGTACTTC.

In its sample, this clonotype was seen many times. The chain combines TRBV29-1 with TRBJ1-1; D gene unclear. CDR3 size: 15 residues. Trimming cost V 4 bases and J 0 bases, with 15 bases left between them. CDR1 is SQVTM, CDR2 ANQGSEA, per germline. The CDR3 reads CSVAPGWGMNTEAFF. In DNA form, the CDR3 reads TGCAGCGTTGCCCCGGGTTGGGGAATGAACACTGAAGCTTTCTTT.

Remarks on this clonotype: A much more abundant neighbour one base away suggests this may be a read error. This rearrangement joins TRBV5-1 to TRBJ2-1; D is perhaps TRBD1 (6 bases). Trimming took 3 bases from V and 8 from J, leaving 18 bases between them. CDR1 SGHRS and CDR2 YFSETQ come from the germline V gene. The CDR3 is 15 residues long. CDR3 in amino acids: CASSSLPGRGDEQFF. In DNA form, the CDR3 reads TGCGCCAGCAGCTCACTTCCGGGCAGGGGCGATGAGCAGTTCTTC.

The genes are TRBV7-9 and TRBJ2-7; 8 bases match TRBD2. Germline CDR1 SEHNR, CDR2 FQNEAQ (reference sequence). The CDR3 is 15 amino acids. Trimming took 5 bases from V and 7 from J; bases not matched to a gene: 13. The CDR3 reads CASSAPGGGRREQYF. The CDR3 bases are TGTGCCAGCAGCGCACCCGGGGGGGGGCGGCGAGAGCAGTACTTC.

The genes are TRBV3-1 and TRBJ1-1; 7 nucleotides align to TRBD1. Trimming cost V 4 bases and J 9 bases; bases outside gene matches: 8. Germline V gene sequence: CDR1 LGHDT, CDR2 YNNKEL (reference sequence). The CDR3 covers 13 residues. The CDR3 protein is CASSPRQGLKAFF. The CDR3, as DNA: TGTGCCAGCAGCCCTCGACAGGGATTAAAAGCTTTCTTT.

This clonotype showed up just once. A read error may account for a junction end that differs from germline. The genes are TRBV3-1 and TRBJ2-3, with D hard to call. CDR1 and CDR2 (germline): LGHDT, YNNKEL (reference sequence). This CDR3 has 13 amino acids. The CDR3 spells CANSPRGPDTQYF. Written as DNA, the CDR3 is TGTGCCAACAGCCCCCGTGGCCCAGATACGCAGTATTTT.

The table lists this clonotype with a few counts. V usage is TRBV24-1 and J usage is TRBJ2-7, with D maybe TRBD1 (6 bases). The germline gives CDR1 KGHDR, CDR2 SFDVKD. Trimming removed 5 bases at V and 3 bases at J, with 13 bases between. The CDR3 is 14 amino acids. In DNA, the CDR3 is TGTGCCACCAGTGCCCAGGGGACCCTCTACGAGCAGTACTTC. Protein product: CATSAQGTLYEQYF.

This clonotype was counted only a few times. The rearrangement joins TRBV10-3 to TRBJ2-7; D is possibly TRBD1 (5 bases). The CDR3 has 12 amino acids. Germline V gene sequence: CDR1 ENHRY, CDR2 SYGVKD. V was shortened by 4 bases and J by 4 bases, with 8 bases between the two germline ends. CDR3 nucleotides: TGTGCCATCAGTGCCCAGGGTTACGAGCAGTACTTC. Translating it yields CAISAQGYEQYF.

This clonotype was counted at least ten times. The chain carries TRBV6-6 and TRBJ2-7; TRBD1 might be the D (5 bases). Per germline, CDR1 MNHNY and CDR2 SVGAGI (reference sequence). V lost 5 bases to trimming and J lost 3 bases, with 11 bases between them. The CDR3 runs 13 residues. The CDR3 coding sequence is TGTGCCAGCAGTCGAGACAGCCACTACGAGCAGTACTTC. Its translation is CASSRDSHYEQYF.

This clonotype was seen many times. V usage is TRBV7-9 and J usage is TRBJ2-7; 8 nucleotides agree with TRBD1. Germline V CDR1 and CDR2: SEHNR, FQNEAQ (reference sequence). V lost 5 bases and J lost 2; bases outside the gene matches: 8. The CDR3 spans 15 residues. The CDR3 reads CASSQQGVLPYEQYF. CDR3 nucleotide sequence: TGTGCCAGCAGCCAACAGGGGGTGCTACCCTACGAGCAGTACTTC.

This clonotype has at least ten counts. The chain recombines TRBV7-9 with TRBJ2-7; 9 nucleotides line up with TRBD1. The CDR3 runs 15 residues. The germline V gene has CDR1 SEHNR and CDR2 FQNEAQ (reference sequence). Germline trimming cut 4 bases from V and 7 bases from J; bases unmatched to any gene: 11. The CDR3 loop is CASSYRRDRVSEQYF. The CDR3, as DNA: TGTGCCAGCAGCTACCGCCGGGACAGGGTGAGTGAGCAGTACTTC.

This clonotype has at least ten counts. V and J are TRBV20-1 and TRBJ2-5; 15 nucleotides agree with TRBD2. This CDR3 region has 14 residues. Germline CDR1 DFQATT, CDR2 SNEGSKA (reference sequence). After removal of 6 bases from V and 5 bases from J, the junction contained 4 bases not matched to a gene. The CDR3 coding sequence is TGCAGTGCCAGGACTAGCGGGGGGGTGGAGACCCAGTACTTC. Translation: CSARTSGGVETQYF.

The sample holds many counts of this clonotype. This chain connects TRBV5-5 to TRBJ2-7; possible D gene TRBD1, 5 bases. Germline CDR1 SGHKS, CDR2 YYEKEE (reference sequence). V was shortened by 2 bases and J by 0 bases, with 12 bases between the two germline ends. There are 15 residues in the CDR3. CDR3 coding DNA: TGTGCCAGCAGCTTAGGCAGGGAAGTCTCCTACGAGCAGTACTTC. It encodes CASSLGREVSYEQYF.

This clonotype was detected a few times. V and J are TRBV7-2 and TRBJ2-4, with TRBD2 identical over 9 bases. Germline trimming cut 2 bases from V and 0 bases from J; bases unmatched to any gene: 8. The CDR3 sequence is 18 residues long. The V gene's germline CDR1 is SGHTA and CDR2 FQGNSA. The CDR3 coding sequence is TGTGCCAGCAGCTTATTCCCAGCGGGGGGTCTAGCCAAAAACATTCAGTACTTC. Residues: CASSLFPAGGLAKNIQYF. Full variable domain (remainder filled in from reference TRBV7-2 and TRBJ2-4): GAGVSQSPSNKVTEKGKDVELRCDPISGHTALYWYRQSLGQGLEFLIYFQGNSAPDKSGLPSDRFSAERTGGSVSTLTIQRTQQEDSAVYLCASSLFPAGGLAKNIQYFGAGTRLSVL.

The chain is built from TRBV6-1 and TRBJ2-7; possible D gene TRBD2, 6 bases. This CDR3 region has 16 residues. Germline V gene data show CDR1 as MNHNS and CDR2 as SASEGT. V dropped 5 bases and J dropped 4 bases, with 21 bases sitting between them. The CDR3 spells CASSTLRVAADYEQYF. CDR3 sequence (DNA): TGTGCCAGCAGTACCCTGAGGGTAGCGGCCGATTACGAGCAGTACTTC.

This clonotype was counted at least ten times. This chain links TRBV29-1 with TRBJ2-3; perhaps TRBD1 as D (6 bases). V shed 0 bases and J shed 2 bases, with 15 bases lying between them. Germline V gene data show CDR1 as SQVTM and CDR2 as ANQGSEA. The CDR3 is 16 amino acids. CDR3 DNA: TGCAGCGTTGAAGATCCGCAGGGGCCTCACACAGATACGCAGTATTTT. Translated, it gives CSVEDPQGPHTDTQYF.

The chain links TRBV29-1 to TRBJ2-5; TRBD1 matches at 7 bases. V lost 6 bases and J lost 4; bases outside the gene matches: 8. The V gene's germline CDR1 is SQVTM and CDR2 ANQGSEA. The CDR3 runs to 13 residues. CDR3 coding DNA: TGCAGCGTCAGCACAGGGGATGGAGAGACCCAGTACTTC. It is translated as CSVSTGDGETQYF.

The chain joins TRBV5-1 to TRBJ2-7; 13 bases agree with TRBD2. CDR1 is SGHRS and CDR2 is YFSETQ in the germline V gene. With V trimmed by 2 bases and J by 6 bases, 2 bases remained unmatched. There are 14 residues in the CDR3. The CDR3 bases are TGCGCCAGCAGCTTTGGACTAGCGGGGGCCGAGCAGTACTTC. Its translation is CASSFGLAGAEQYF.

This clonotype was recorded at least ten times. The rearrangement joins TRBV20-1 to TRBJ1-2, with D hard to call. Trimming left V 0 bases short and J 0 bases short, with 11 bases between. The germline gives CDR1 DFQATT, CDR2 SNEGSKA (reference sequence). The CDR3 is 15 residues long. CDR3 coding DNA: TGCAGTGCTAGAGATCTGGCCAGCTCTAACTATGGCTACACCTTC. This translates into CSARDLASSNYGYTF.